A selection of T cell receptor beta chains follows, all from one sample in a study of T cell responses to AZD1222 COVID-19 vaccine. The protocol was immunoSEQ multiplex PCR, while the TCRdb copy is restricted to in-frame clones and leaves out a portion. The data show about 75,000 clones, around 88% seen once. Here the sequenced sample was peripheral blood, taken 28 days after the second dose of the MenACWY control vaccine. Every receptor here comes from an adult who received the MenACWY meningococcal vaccine as a control. Both conserved end residues are part of each CDR3. D genes are given only for firm matches. The size field is filled for only some rows; it gives once, few, many or a size class.

d_call: TRBD1; j_call: TRBJ2-2; v_call: TRBV20-1; clone_size: .; cdr3_aa: CSASPAPEQGVSGELFF; cdr3_nt: TGCAGTGCTAGTCCCGCCCCGGAACAGGGGGTATCCGGGGAGCTGTTTTTT
d_call: TRBD2; j_call: TRBJ2-2; v_call: TRBV9; clone_size: once; cdr3_aa: CASSALAGKGAGELFF; cdr3_nt: TGTGCCAGCAGCGCACTAGCGGGGAAGGGGGCCGGGGAGCTGTTTTTT
d_call: TRBD2; j_call: TRBJ2-7; v_call: TRBV14; clone_size: .; cdr3_aa: CASSLEWGTSYEQYF; cdr3_nt: TGTGCCAGCAGCCTAGAGTGGGGGACTAGCTACGAGCAGTACTTC
d_call: .; j_call: TRBJ1-1; v_call: TRBV12-3/TRBV12-4; clone_size: .; cdr3_aa: CASSLRVGTEAFF; cdr3_nt: TGTGCCAGCAGTTTAAGGGTGGGCACTGAAGCTTTCTTT
d_call: .; j_call: TRBJ1-2; v_call: TRBV28; clone_size: once; cdr3_aa: CASRPSGGHYGYTF; cdr3_nt: TGTGCCAGCAGGCCTTCGGGGGGTCACTATGGCTACACCTTC
d_call: TRBD1; j_call: TRBJ2-5; v_call: TRBV5-1; clone_size: .; cdr3_aa: CASNRGSQETQYF; cdr3_nt: TGCGCCAGCAACAGGGGCTCACAAGAGACCCAGTACTTC
d_call: TRBD2; j_call: TRBJ2-1; v_call: TRBV18; clone_size: .; cdr3_aa: CASSPTASGGHGEQFF; cdr3_nt: TGTGCCAGCTCACCAACGGCTAGCGGGGGGCACGGTGAGCAGTTCTTC
d_call: .; j_call: TRBJ1-3; v_call: TRBV28; clone_size: .; cdr3_aa: CASRGRDTQGNTIYF; cdr3_nt: TGTGCCAGCAGGGGGCGGGACACGCAGGGAAACACCATATATTTT
d_call: TRBD2; j_call: TRBJ2-1; v_call: TRBV6-1; clone_size: .; cdr3_aa: CASSEEASGGNEQFF; cdr3_nt: TGTGCCAGCAGTGAAGAAGCTAGCGGGGGTAATGAGCAGTTCTTC
d_call: TRBD2; j_call: TRBJ2-3; v_call: TRBV7-2; clone_size: .; cdr3_aa: CASSLSVGAGQGDTQYF; cdr3_nt: TGTGCCAGCAGCTTATCCGTAGGAGCGGGGCAGGGAGATACGCAGTATTTT
d_call: TRBD1; j_call: TRBJ2-7; v_call: TRBV28; clone_size: .; cdr3_aa: CASSRQGWTYEQYF; cdr3_nt: TGTGCCAGCTCCAGACAGGGGTGGACCTACGAGCAGTACTTC
d_call: .; j_call: TRBJ2-1; v_call: TRBV11-1; clone_size: .; cdr3_aa: CASSPVVGQGEQFF; cdr3_nt: TGTGCCAGCAGCCCCGTGGTAGGGCAGGGTGAGCAGTTCTTC
d_call: TRBD1; j_call: TRBJ2-1; v_call: TRBV28; clone_size: .; cdr3_aa: CASSRPDRAYNEQFF; cdr3_nt: TGTGCCAGCAGTCGGCCTGACAGGGCTTACAATGAGCAGTTCTTC
d_call: .; j_call: TRBJ2-5; v_call: TRBV6-5; clone_size: .; cdr3_aa: CASSYGGIGETQYF; cdr3_nt: TGTGCCAGCAGTTACGGGGGGATAGGAGAGACCCAGTACTTC
d_call: .; j_call: TRBJ1-6; v_call: TRBV27; clone_size: .; cdr3_aa: CASSSKGGRNSPLHF; cdr3_nt: TGTGCCAGCAGTTCGAAGGGGGGCCGCAATTCACCCCTCCACTTT
d_call: .; j_call: TRBJ2-4; v_call: TRBV5-4; clone_size: .; cdr3_aa: CASSLVGTTLAKNIQYF; cdr3_nt: TGTGCCAGCAGCTTGGTGGGGACAACGCTAGCCAAAAACATTCAGTACTTC
d_call: .; j_call: TRBJ1-2; v_call: TRBV14; clone_size: .; cdr3_aa: CASSQGARGYGYTF; cdr3_nt: TGTGCCAGCAGCCAAGGGGCCAGGGGATATGGCTACACCTTC